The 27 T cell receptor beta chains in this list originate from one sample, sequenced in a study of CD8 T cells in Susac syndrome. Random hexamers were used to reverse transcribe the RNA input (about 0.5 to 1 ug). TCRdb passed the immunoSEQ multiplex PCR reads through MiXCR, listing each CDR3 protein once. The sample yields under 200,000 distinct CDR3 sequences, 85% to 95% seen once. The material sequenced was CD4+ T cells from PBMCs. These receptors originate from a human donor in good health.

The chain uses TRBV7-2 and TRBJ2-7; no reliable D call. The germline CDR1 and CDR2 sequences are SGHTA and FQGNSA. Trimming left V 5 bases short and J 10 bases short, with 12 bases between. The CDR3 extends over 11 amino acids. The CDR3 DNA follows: TGTGCCAGCAGCCCCTTGGCACCCCAGTACTTC. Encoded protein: CASSPLAPQYF.

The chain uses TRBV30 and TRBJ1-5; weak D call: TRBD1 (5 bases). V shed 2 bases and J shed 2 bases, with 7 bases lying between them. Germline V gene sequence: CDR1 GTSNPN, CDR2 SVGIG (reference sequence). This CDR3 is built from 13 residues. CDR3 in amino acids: CAWSTGGNQPQHF. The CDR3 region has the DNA TGTGCCTGGAGTACAGGAGGCAATCAGCCCCAGCATTTT.

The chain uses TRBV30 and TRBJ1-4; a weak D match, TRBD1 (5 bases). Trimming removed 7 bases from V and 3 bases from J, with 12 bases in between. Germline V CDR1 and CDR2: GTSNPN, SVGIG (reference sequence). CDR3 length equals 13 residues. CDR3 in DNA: TGTGCCTTGAAGGGGTCGTCTAATGAAAAACTGTTTTTT. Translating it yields CALKGSSNEKLFF.

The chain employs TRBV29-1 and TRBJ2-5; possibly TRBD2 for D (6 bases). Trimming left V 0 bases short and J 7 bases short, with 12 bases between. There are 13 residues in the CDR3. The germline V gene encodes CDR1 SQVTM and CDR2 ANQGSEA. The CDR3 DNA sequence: TGCAGCGTTGAAGATGTGGGGGGAGGGACCCAGTACTTC. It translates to CSVEDVGGGTQYF.

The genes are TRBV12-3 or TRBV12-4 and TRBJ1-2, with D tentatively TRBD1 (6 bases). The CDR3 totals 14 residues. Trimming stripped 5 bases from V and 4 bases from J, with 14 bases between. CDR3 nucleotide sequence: TGTGCCAGCAGTCTCCTGACAGGCGTCTATGGCTACACCTTC. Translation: CASSLLTGVYGYTF.

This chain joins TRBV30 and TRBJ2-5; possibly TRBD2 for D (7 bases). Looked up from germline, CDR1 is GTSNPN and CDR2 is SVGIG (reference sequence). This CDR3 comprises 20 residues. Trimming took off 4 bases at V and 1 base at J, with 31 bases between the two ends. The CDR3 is CAWTHLRGRDRDGLQETQYF. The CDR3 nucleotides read TGTGCCTGGACCCACTTGAGGGGGAGGGATCGGGATGGCCTCCAAGAGACCCAGTACTTC.

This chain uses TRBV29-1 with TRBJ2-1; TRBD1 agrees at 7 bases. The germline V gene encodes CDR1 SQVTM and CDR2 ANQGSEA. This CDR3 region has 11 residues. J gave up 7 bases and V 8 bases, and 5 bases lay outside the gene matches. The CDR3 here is CSIEGANEQFF. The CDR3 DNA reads TGCAGCATAGAGGGGGCAAATGAGCAGTTCTTC.

The CDR3 DNA sequence: TGCAGTACCGAGACTAGCGGGACAGATACGCAGTATTTT. This translates into CSTETSGTDTQYF. This sequence joins TRBV20-1 and TRBJ2-3; TRBD2 agrees at 10 bases. Trimming at V came to 8 bases and at J to 3 bases, leaving 5 bases not matched to a gene. CDR1 is DFQATT, CDR2 SNEGSKA, per germline (reference sequence). CDR3 length equals 13 residues.

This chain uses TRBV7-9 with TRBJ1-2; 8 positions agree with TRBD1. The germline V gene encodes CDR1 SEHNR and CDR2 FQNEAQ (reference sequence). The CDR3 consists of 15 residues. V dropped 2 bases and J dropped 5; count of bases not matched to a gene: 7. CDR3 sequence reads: CASSLRATGGYGYTF. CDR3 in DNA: TGTGCCAGCAGCTTACGAGCTACAGGGGGATATGGCTACACCTTC.

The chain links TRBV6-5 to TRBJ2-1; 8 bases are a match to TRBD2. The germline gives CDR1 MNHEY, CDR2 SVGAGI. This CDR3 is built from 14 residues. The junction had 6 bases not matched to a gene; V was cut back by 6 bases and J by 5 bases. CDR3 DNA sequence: TGTGCCAGCAGGGCGGGAGGAAGGGACAATGAGCAGTTCTTC. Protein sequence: CASRAGGRDNEQFF.

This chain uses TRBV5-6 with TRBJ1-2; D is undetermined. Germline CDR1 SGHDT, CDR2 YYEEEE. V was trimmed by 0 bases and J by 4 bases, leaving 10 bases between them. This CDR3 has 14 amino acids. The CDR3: CASSLVAAIYGYTF. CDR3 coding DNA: TGTGCCAGCAGCTTGGTAGCAGCCATCTATGGCTACACCTTC.

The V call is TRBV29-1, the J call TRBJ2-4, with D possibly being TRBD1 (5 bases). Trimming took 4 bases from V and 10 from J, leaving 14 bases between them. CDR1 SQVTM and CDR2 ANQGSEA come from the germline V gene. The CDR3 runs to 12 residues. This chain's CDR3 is CSVVREGWIQYF. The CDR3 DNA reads TGCAGCGTTGTCAGGGAAGGGTGGATTCAGTACTTC.

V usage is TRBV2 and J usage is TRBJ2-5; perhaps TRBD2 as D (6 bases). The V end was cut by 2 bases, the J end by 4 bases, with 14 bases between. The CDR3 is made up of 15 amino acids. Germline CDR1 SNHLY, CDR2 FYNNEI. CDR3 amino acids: CASSEQEVLAETQYF. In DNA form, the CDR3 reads TGTGCCAGCAGTGAACAGGAGGTACTAGCAGAGACCCAGTACTTC.

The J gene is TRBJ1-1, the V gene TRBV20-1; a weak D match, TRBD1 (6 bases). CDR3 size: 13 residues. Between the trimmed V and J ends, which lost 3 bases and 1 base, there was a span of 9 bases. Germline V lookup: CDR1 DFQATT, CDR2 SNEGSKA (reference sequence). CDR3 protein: CSARTGANTEAFF. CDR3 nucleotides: TGCAGTGCTAGGACGGGGGCGAACACTGAAGCTTTCTTT.

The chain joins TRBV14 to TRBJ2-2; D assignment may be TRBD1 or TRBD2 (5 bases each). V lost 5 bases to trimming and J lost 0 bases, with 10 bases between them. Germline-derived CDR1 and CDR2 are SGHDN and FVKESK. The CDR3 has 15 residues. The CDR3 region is CASSTGTANTGELFF. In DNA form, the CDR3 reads TGTGCCAGCAGCACCGGGACGGCGAACACCGGGGAGCTGTTTTTT.

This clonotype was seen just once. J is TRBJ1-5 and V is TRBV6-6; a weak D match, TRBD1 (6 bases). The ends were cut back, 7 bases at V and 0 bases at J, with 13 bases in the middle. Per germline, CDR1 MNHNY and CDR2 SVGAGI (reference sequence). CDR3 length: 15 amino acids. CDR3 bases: TGTGCCAGCACCCCGGACAGCTATAGCAATCAGCCCCAGCATTTT. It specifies CASTPDSYSNQPQHF.

CDR3 sequence reads: CATSKGQGNEKLFF. In DNA form, the CDR3 reads TGTGCCACCAGCAAGGGACAGGGAAATGAAAAACTGTTTTTT. The V and J genes are TRBV15 and TRBJ1-4; 9 bases agree with TRBD1. Germline CDR1 and CDR2: LNHNV and YYDKDF (reference sequence). This CDR3 comprises 14 residues. V lost 4 bases and J lost 5; bases outside the gene matches: 2.

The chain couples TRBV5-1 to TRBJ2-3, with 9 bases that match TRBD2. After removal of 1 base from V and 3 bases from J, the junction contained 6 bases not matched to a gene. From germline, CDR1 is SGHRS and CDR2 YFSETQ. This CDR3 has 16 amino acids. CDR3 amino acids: CASSLSRLAGTDTQYF. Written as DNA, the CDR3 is TGCGCCAGCAGCTTGTCTAGGCTAGCGGGGACAGATACGCAGTATTTT. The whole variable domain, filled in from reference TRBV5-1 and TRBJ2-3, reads KAGVTQTPRYLIKTRGQQVTLSCSPISGHRSVSWYQQTPGQGLQFLFEYFSETQRNKGNFPGRFSGRQFSNSRSEMNVSTLELGDSALYLCASSLSRLAGTDTQYFGPGTRLTVL.

This CDR3 reads CASSPRGGLDQPQHF. The CDR3 nucleotides are TGTGCCAGCTCACCACGGGGAGGACTGGATCAGCCCCAGCATTTT. The V gene is TRBV18, the J gene TRBJ1-5; the D is unclear. V was cut by 1 base and J by 5 bases, with 12 bases left in between. The CDR3 length is 15 residues. The germline V gene encodes CDR1 KGHSH and CDR2 LQKENI.

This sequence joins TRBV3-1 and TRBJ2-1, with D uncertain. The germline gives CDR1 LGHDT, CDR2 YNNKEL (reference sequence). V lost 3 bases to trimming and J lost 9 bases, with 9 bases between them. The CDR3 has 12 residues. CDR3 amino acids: CASSQSAVEQFF. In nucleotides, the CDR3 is TGTGCCAGCAGCCAGAGCGCAGTTGAGCAGTTCTTC.

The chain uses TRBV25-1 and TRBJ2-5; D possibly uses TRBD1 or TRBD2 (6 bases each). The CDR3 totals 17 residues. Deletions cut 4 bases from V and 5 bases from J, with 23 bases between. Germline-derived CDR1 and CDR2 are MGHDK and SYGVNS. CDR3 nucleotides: TGTGCCAGCAGTGGTTATCGTGGACGGGGGCCGAGGGAGACCCAGTACTTC. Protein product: CASSGYRGRGPRETQYF.

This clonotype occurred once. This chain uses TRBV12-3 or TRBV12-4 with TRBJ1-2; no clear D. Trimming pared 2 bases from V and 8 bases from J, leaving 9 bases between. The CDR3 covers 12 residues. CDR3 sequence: CASSLHPWGYTF. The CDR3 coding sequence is TGTGCCAGCAGTTTACATCCCTGGGGCTACACCTTC.

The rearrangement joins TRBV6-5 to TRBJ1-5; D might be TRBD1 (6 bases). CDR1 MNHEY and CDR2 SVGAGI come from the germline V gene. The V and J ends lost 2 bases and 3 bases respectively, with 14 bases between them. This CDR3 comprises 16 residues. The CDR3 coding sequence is TGTGCCAGCAGTTACGCCCCCGGGACATTCAATCAGCCCCAGCATTTT. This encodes CASSYAPGTFNQPQHF.

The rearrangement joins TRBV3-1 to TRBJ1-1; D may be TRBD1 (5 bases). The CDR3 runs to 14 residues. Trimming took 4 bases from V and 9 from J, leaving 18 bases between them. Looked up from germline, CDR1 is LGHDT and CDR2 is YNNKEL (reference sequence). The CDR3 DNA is TGTGCCAGCAGCCTCGCTGTGCAGGGCCACCAAGCTTTCTTT. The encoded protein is CASSLAVQGHQAFF.

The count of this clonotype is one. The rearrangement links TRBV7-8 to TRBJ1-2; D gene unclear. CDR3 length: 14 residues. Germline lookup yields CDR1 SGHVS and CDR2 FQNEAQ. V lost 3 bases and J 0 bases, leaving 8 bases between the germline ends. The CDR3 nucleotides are TGTGCCAGCAGCTTGGAAGGATCTAACTATGGCTACACCTTC. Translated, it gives CASSLEGSNYGYTF.

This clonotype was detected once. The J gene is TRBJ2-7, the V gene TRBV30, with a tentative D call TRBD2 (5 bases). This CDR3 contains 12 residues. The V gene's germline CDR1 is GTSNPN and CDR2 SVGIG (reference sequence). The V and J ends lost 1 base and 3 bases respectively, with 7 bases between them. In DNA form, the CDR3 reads TGTGCCTGGAGTGGAGGGTACTACGAGCAGTACGTC. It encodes CAWSGGYYEQYV.

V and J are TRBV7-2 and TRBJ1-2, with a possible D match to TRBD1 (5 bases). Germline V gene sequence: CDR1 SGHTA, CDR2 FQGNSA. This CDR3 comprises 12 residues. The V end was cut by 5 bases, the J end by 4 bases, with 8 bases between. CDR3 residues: CASSKDSYGYTF. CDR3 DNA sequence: TGTGCCAGCAGCAAAGACAGCTATGGCTACACCTTC.